This is a list of T cell receptor beta chains from one sample in a study of regulatory T cells in long-lasting Graves disease. TCRdb re-derived calls from the multiplex PCR reads in MiXCR, one entry per CDR3 protein. The data hold hundreds of thousands of distinct CDR3 sequences, with less than 20% observed a single time. The specimen comprised peripheral blood mononuclear cells (PBMCs), sampled at new diagnosis, from a patient treated with antithyroid drugs. Every receptor here comes from a female donor with Graves disease. The CDR3 runs from the conserved cysteine through the conserved F or W. The order of the fields is J gene, V gene, CDR3 length, CDR3 protein.

J gene: TRBJ2-1
V gene: TRBV3-1
CDR3 length: 14
CDR3 protein: CASSRSGGANEQFF

J gene: TRBJ2-5
V gene: TRBV20-1
CDR3 length: 12
CDR3 protein: CSARGGGETQYF

J gene: TRBJ1-4
V gene: TRBV24-1
CDR3 length: 15
CDR3 protein: CATAGGETRLEKLFF

J gene: TRBJ1-1
V gene: TRBV6-2/TRBV6-3
CDR3 length: 14
CDR3 protein: CASTPGATNTEAFF

J gene: TRBJ2-6
V gene: TRBV7-2
CDR3 length: 21
CDR3 protein: CASSLASRGTPINPGTNVLTF

J gene: TRBJ2-1
V gene: TRBV6-2/TRBV6-3
CDR3 length: 16
CDR3 protein: CASRTVSRGPSDEQFF

J gene: TRBJ1-2
V gene: TRBV29-1
CDR3 length: 17
CDR3 protein: CSVAPRGQLLANYGYTF

J gene: TRBJ1-3
V gene: TRBV3-1
CDR3 length: 13
CDR3 protein: CASSHNIGNTIYF

J gene: TRBJ2-1
V gene: TRBV9
CDR3 length: 15
CDR3 protein: CASSGLSGAGNEQFF

J gene: TRBJ2-1
V gene: TRBV4-1
CDR3 length: 18
CDR3 protein: CASSQDGWLAEVYNEQFF

J gene: TRBJ2-3
V gene: TRBV24-1
CDR3 length: 14
CDR3 protein: CATSVGGGTDTQYF

J gene: TRBJ1-5
V gene: TRBV3-1
CDR3 length: 16
CDR3 protein: CASSQVPEYSNQPQHF

J gene: TRBJ2-2
V gene: TRBV6-2/TRBV6-3
CDR3 length: 14
CDR3 protein: CASSYFGGTGELFF

J gene: TRBJ1-2
V gene: TRBV6-1
CDR3 length: 13
CDR3 protein: CASWRSKDYGYTF

J gene: TRBJ1-1
V gene: TRBV5-1
CDR3 length: 15
CDR3 protein: CASSSRTTMNTEAFF

J gene: TRBJ2-1
V gene: TRBV20-1
CDR3 length: 13
CDR3 protein: CSAPQTFYNEQFF

J gene: TRBJ2-1
V gene: TRBV7-7
CDR3 length: 13
CDR3 protein: CASSFSRANEQFF

J gene: TRBJ2-7
V gene: TRBV5-6
CDR3 length: 16
CDR3 protein: CASSHTGTLHPGEQYF

J gene: TRBJ1-2
V gene: TRBV4-1
CDR3 length: 16
CDR3 protein: CASSQIGGSLQYGYTF

J gene: TRBJ2-1
V gene: TRBV2
CDR3 length: 13
CDR3 protein: CASWLMGVDEQFF

J gene: TRBJ1-2
V gene: TRBV6-5
CDR3 length: 15
CDR3 protein: CASSYYGGGLYGYTF

J gene: TRBJ1-1
V gene: TRBV6-2/TRBV6-3
CDR3 length: 15
CDR3 protein: CASNKRTAMNTEAFF

J gene: TRBJ1-2
V gene: TRBV7-2
CDR3 length: 14
CDR3 protein: CASSFVRDNYGYTF

J gene: TRBJ2-1
V gene: TRBV13
CDR3 length: 13
CDR3 protein: CASSLGAINEQFF

J gene: TRBJ1-1
V gene: TRBV3-1
CDR3 length: 15
CDR3 protein: CASSRPSPMNTEAFF

J gene: TRBJ2-1
V gene: TRBV4-1
CDR3 length: 17
CDR3 protein: CASSLSGHQSSYNEQFF

J gene: TRBJ2-2
V gene: TRBV19
CDR3 length: 16
CDR3 protein: CASSAPGLVGSGELFF

J gene: TRBJ1-1
V gene: TRBV19
CDR3 length: 11
CDR3 protein: CASTFDTEAFF

J gene: TRBJ1-2
V gene: TRBV18
CDR3 length: 13
CDR3 protein: CASSRGTEYGYTF

J gene: TRBJ2-1
V gene: TRBV27
CDR3 length: 17
CDR3 protein: CASSPMTSGKLYNEQFF

J gene: TRBJ1-1
V gene: TRBV7-3
CDR3 length: 13
CDR3 protein: CASSRTPNTEAFF

J gene: TRBJ2-3
V gene: TRBV28
CDR3 length: 17
CDR3 protein: CASSPWTSGTNTDTQYF

J gene: TRBJ1-5
V gene: TRBV5-5
CDR3 length: 13
CDR3 protein: CASRRESYQPQHF

J gene: TRBJ2-7
V gene: TRBV20-1
CDR3 length: 16
CDR3 protein: CSALNVRAAASYEQYF

J gene: TRBJ1-6
V gene: TRBV4-2
CDR3 length: 15
CDR3 protein: CASSQLGQGNSPLHF

J gene: TRBJ1-2
V gene: TRBV6-2/TRBV6-3
CDR3 length: 10
CDR3 protein: CASRMDGYTF

J gene: TRBJ2-5
V gene: TRBV12-3/TRBV12-4
CDR3 length: 14
CDR3 protein: CASSPLEGDETQYF

J gene: TRBJ1-1
V gene: TRBV20-1
CDR3 length: 13
CDR3 protein: CSARREVNTEAFF

J gene: TRBJ1-6
V gene: TRBV19
CDR3 length: 14
CDR3 protein: CASSVGDFGSPLHF

J gene: TRBJ1-1
V gene: TRBV3-1
CDR3 length: 15
CDR3 protein: CASNQEGIATTRAFF

J gene: TRBJ2-7
V gene: TRBV5-1
CDR3 length: 15
CDR3 protein: CASSLEPGFSYEQYF

J gene: TRBJ2-1
V gene: TRBV5-1
CDR3 length: 16
CDR3 protein: CASSLTGTSGSNEQFF

J gene: TRBJ2-7
V gene: TRBV7-2
CDR3 length: 13
CDR3 protein: CASEGPGSYEQYF

J gene: TRBJ2-1
V gene: TRBV28
CDR3 length: 14
CDR3 protein: CASFRHGLRSEQFF

J gene: TRBJ1-2
V gene: TRBV27
CDR3 length: 14
CDR3 protein: CASSLGRLGGGYTF

J gene: TRBJ2-5
V gene: TRBV12-3/TRBV12-4
CDR3 length: 19
CDR3 protein: CASSPPGTSGGAWRETQYF

J gene: TRBJ1-5
V gene: TRBV7-2
CDR3 length: 14
CDR3 protein: CASSRGQGRQPQHF

J gene: TRBJ2-7
V gene: TRBV5-1
CDR3 length: 12
CDR3 protein: CASSRQTGEQYF

J gene: TRBJ2-7
V gene: TRBV5-1
CDR3 length: 15
CDR3 protein: CASSPGQGRTYEQYF

J gene: TRBJ1-1
V gene: TRBV7-9
CDR3 length: 16
CDR3 protein: CASSLDAGAPNTEAFF

J gene: TRBJ2-3
V gene: TRBV7-9
CDR3 length: 17
CDR3 protein: CASSLGWDAPSTDTQYF

J gene: TRBJ1-1
V gene: TRBV12-3/TRBV12-4
CDR3 length: 14
CDR3 protein: CASSPAGGPVQAFF

J gene: TRBJ2-7
V gene: TRBV3-1
CDR3 length: 18
CDR3 protein: CASSQSFGNSGRWYEQYF

J gene: TRBJ2-3
V gene: TRBV27
CDR3 length: 14
CDR3 protein: CASLPWKQADTQYF

J gene: TRBJ1-4
V gene: TRBV29-1
CDR3 length: 14
CDR3 protein: CSVEDVGSNEKLFF

J gene: TRBJ2-1
V gene: TRBV5-1
CDR3 length: 16
CDR3 protein: CASSLFTSGNANEQFF

J gene: TRBJ2-3
V gene: TRBV12-3/TRBV12-4
CDR3 length: 15
CDR3 protein: CASSFRGTGGDTQYF

J gene: TRBJ2-1
V gene: TRBV5-4
CDR3 length: 15
CDR3 protein: CASSRDSRPYNEQFF

J gene: TRBJ1-1
V gene: TRBV7-3
CDR3 length: 13
CDR3 protein: CASSPYITAEAFF

J gene: TRBJ2-2
V gene: TRBV6-1
CDR3 length: 14
CDR3 protein: CASIRDRGGGELFF